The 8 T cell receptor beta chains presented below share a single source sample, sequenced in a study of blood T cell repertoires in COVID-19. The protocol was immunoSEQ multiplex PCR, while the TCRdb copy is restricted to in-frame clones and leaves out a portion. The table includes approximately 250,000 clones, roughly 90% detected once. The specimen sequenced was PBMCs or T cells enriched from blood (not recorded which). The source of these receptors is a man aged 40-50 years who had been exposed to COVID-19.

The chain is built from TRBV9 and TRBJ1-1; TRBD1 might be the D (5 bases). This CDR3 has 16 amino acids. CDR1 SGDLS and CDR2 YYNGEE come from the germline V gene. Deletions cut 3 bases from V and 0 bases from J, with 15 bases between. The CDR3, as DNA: TGTGCCAGCAGCGAGGGGATCAGTAGTATGAACACTGAAGCTTTCTTT. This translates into CASSEGISSMNTEAFF. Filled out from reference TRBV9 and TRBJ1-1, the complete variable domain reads DSGVTQTPKHLITATGQRVTLRCSPRSGDLSVYWYQQSLDQGLQFLIQYYNGEERAKGNILERFSAQQFPDLHSELNLSSLELGDSALYFCASSEGISSMNTEAFFGQGTRLTVV.

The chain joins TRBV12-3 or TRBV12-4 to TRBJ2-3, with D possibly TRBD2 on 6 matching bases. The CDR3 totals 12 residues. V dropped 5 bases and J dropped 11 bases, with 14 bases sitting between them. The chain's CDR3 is CASSAGTGVQYF. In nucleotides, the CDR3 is TGTGCCAGCAGTGCTGGGACTGGTGTGCAGTATTTT.

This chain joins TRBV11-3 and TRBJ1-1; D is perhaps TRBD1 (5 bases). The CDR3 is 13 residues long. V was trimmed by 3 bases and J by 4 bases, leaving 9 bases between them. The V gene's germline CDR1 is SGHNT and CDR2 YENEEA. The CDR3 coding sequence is TGTGCCAGCAGCTTCGGGGGACGCACTGAAGCTTTCTTT. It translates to CASSFGGRTEAFF.

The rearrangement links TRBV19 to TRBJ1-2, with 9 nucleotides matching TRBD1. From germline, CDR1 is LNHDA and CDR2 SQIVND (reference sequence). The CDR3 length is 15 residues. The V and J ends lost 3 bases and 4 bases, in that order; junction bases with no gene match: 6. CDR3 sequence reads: CASSMYPTGGYGYTF. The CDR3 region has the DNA TGTGCCAGTAGTATGTACCCGACAGGGGGCTATGGCTACACCTTC.

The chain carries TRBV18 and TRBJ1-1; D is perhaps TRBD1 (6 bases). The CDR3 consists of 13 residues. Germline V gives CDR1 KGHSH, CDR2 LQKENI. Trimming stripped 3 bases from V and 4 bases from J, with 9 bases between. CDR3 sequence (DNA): TGTGCCAGCTCACCGACAGGCCTCACTGAAGCTTTCTTT. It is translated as CASSPTGLTEAFF.

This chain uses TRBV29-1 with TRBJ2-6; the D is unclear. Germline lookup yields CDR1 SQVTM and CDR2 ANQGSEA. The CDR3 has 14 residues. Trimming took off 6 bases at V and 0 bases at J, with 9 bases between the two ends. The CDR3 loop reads CSVRLSSGANVLTF. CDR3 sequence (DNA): TGCAGCGTCCGTCTTAGCTCTGGGGCCAACGTCCTGACTTTC.

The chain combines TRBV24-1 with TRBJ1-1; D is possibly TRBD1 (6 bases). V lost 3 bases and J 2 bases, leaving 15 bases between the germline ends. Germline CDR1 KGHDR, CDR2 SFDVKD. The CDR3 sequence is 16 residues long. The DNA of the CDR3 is TGTGCCACCAGTGATAGTCGGGCAGGGGCCAACACTGAAGCTTTCTTT. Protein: CATSDSRAGANTEAFF.

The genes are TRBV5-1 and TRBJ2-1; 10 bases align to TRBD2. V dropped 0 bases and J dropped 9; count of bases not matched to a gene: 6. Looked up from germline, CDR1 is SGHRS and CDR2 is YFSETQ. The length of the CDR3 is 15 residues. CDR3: CASSLAASGSSEQFF. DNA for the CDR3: TGCGCCAGCAGCTTGGCGGCTAGCGGGAGTAGTGAGCAGTTCTTC.